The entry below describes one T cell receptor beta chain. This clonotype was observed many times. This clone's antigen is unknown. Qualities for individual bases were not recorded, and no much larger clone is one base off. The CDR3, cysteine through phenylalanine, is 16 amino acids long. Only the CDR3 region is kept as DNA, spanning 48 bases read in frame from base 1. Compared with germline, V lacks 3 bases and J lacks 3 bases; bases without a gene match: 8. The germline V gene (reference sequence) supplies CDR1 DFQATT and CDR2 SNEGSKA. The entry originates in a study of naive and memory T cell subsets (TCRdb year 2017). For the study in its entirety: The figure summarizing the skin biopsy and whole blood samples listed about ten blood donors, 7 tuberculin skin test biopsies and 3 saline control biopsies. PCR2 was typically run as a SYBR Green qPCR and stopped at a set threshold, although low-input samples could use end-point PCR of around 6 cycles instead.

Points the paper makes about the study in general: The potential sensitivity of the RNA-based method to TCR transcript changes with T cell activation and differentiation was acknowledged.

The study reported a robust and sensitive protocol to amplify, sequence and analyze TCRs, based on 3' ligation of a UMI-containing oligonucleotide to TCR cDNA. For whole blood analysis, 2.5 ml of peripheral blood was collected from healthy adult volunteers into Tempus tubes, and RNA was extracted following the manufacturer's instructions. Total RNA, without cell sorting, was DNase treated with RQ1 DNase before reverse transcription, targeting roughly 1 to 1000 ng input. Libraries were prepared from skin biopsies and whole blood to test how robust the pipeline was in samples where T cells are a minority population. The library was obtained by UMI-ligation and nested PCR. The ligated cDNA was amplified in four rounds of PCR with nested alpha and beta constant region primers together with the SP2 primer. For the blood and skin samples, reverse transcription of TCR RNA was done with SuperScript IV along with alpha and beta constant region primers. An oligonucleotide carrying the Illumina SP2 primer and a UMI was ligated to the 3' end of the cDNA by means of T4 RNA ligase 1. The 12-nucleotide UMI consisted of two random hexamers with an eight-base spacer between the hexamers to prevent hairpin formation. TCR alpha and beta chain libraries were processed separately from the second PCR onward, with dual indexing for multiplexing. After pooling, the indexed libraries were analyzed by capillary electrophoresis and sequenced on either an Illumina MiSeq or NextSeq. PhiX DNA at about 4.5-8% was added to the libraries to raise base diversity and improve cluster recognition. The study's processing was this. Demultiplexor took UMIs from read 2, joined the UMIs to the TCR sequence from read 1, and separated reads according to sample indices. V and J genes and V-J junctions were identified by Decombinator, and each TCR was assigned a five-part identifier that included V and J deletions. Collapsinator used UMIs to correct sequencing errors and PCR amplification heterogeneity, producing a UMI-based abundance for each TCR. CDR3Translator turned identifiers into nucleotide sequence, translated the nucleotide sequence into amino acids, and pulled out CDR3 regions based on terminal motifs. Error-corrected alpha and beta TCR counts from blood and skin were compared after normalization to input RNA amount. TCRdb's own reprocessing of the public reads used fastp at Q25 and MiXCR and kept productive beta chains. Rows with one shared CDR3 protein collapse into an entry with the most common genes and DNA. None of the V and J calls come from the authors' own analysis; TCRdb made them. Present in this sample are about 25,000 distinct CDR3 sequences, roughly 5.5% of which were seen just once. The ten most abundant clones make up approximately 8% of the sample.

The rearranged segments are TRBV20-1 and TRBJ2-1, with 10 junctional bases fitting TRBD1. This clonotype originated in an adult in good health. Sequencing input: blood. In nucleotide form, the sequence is TGCAGTGCTAGCCTTCTCCGGGACAGGGGCTACAATGAGCAGTTCTTC. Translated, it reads CSASLLRDRGYNEQFF.